This is a list of T cell receptor beta chains from one sample in a study of PD-1 blockade in classical Hodgkin lymphoma. The method was immunoSEQ multiplex PCR; TCRdb's version includes in-frame clones alone and lacks a portion of them. The data show about 28,000 clones, about 82% seen once. Sequenced material: peripheral blood mononuclear cells (PBMCs), taken before the fourth cycle of nivolumab. The receptors were sampled from a human donor with classical Hodgkin lymphoma. Both conserved end residues are part of each CDR3. D genes are given only for firm matches. Clone size is stated in some rows and not others, as once, few, many or a class when expanded.

size: NA
V: TRBV9
J: TRBJ1-2
D: TRBD1
DNA: TGTGCCAGCACAAAAGAAGGACAGGGGGCGCGGACTGGCTACACCTTC
CDR3: CASTKEGQGARTGYTF

size: NA
V: TRBV9
J: TRBJ2-1
D: TRBD2
DNA: TGTGCCAGCAGCGTGACTAGCGTCTCCTACAATGAGCAGTTCTTC
CDR3: CASSVTSVSYNEQFF

size: NA
V: TRBV11-3
J: TRBJ2-1
D: NA
DNA: TGTGCCAGCAGTCCTCTAGCGTCCTCCTACAATGAGCAGTTCTTC
CDR3: CASSPLASSYNEQFF

size: NA
V: TRBV5-1
J: TRBJ1-5
D: NA
DNA: TGCGCCAGCAGCCCCGGGGGTTGGGATCAGCCCCAGCATTTT
CDR3: CASSPGGWDQPQHF

size: NA
V: TRBV6-5
J: TRBJ1-2
D: TRBD1
DNA: TGTGCCAGCAGCTGGGGACAGGTGAACTATGGCTACACCTTC
CDR3: CASSWGQVNYGYTF

size: NA
V: TRBV30
J: TRBJ2-3
D: TRBD2
DNA: TGTGCCTGGGTGGCTAGCGGGAGTTGTGGCACAGATACGCAGTATTTT
CDR3: CAWVASGSCGTDTQYF

size: NA
V: TRBV5-1
J: TRBJ2-1
D: TRBD2
DNA: TGCGCCAGCAGCTTGGCGGGGACTAGCGGTTACAATGAGCAGTTCTTC
CDR3: CASSLAGTSGYNEQFF

size: once
V: TRBV5-4
J: TRBJ2-2
D: TRBD2
DNA: TGTGCCAGCAGCCTAGCGGGAGTTTTCACCGGGGAGCTGTTTTTT
CDR3: CASSLAGVFTGELFF

size: NA
V: TRBV6-1
J: TRBJ2-1
D: TRBD2
DNA: TGTGCCAGCAGTTCTAGCGGGCGTACTAATGAGCAGTTCTTC
CDR3: CASSSSGRTNEQFF

size: once
V: TRBV6-5
J: TRBJ1-1
D: TRBD1
DNA: TGTGCCAGCAGTTACCTAACGGGACAGGGCAACACTGAAGCTTTCTTT
CDR3: CASSYLTGQGNTEAFF

size: NA
V: TRBV2
J: TRBJ1-5
D: TRBD1
DNA: TGTGCCAGCGGACAGGGCCAGCCCCAGCATTTT
CDR3: CASGQGQPQHF

size: NA
V: TRBV2
J: TRBJ2-5
D: TRBD1
DNA: TGTGCCAGCAGTGATCCCTGGACAGGAGTGGGGCAAGAGACCCAGTACTTC
CDR3: CASSDPWTGVGQETQYF

size: few
V: TRBV5-4
J: TRBJ1-1
D: NA
DNA: TGTGCCAGCAGCCTCAAATCGGGAACTGAAGCTTTCTTT
CDR3: CASSLKSGTEAFF

size: NA
V: TRBV2
J: TRBJ2-2
D: NA
DNA: TGTGCCAGCAGTGCGGGGGGCACGGCTGGGGAGCTGTTTTTT
CDR3: CASSAGGTAGELFF

size: NA
V: TRBV9
J: TRBJ1-1
D: NA
DNA: TGTGCCAGCAGCGTAGGGATGAACACTGAAGCTTTCTTT
CDR3: CASSVGMNTEAFF

size: once
V: TRBV19
J: TRBJ1-1
D: NA
DNA: TGTGCCAGTAGTATCGGGACCTCGAACACTGAAGCTTTCTTT
CDR3: CASSIGTSNTEAFF

size: NA
V: TRBV9
J: TRBJ2-5
D: NA
DNA: TGTGCCAGCAGCGTAGGGCAGGGCTCTTTTCAAGAGACCCAGTACTTC
CDR3: CASSVGQGSFQETQYF

size: NA
V: TRBV28
J: TRBJ2-7
D: TRBD1
DNA: TGTGCCAGCAGTTCCCGGACAGGGGGAATTTACGAGCAGTACTTC
CDR3: CASSSRTGGIYEQYF

size: NA
V: TRBV10-3
J: TRBJ1-1
D: TRBD1
DNA: TGTGCCATCAGTGGGACAGGTGAGAACACTGAAGCTTTCTTT
CDR3: CAISGTGENTEAFF

size: NA
V: TRBV15
J: TRBJ1-3
D: TRBD1
DNA: TGTGCCACCAGCAGCCTTCGGACAGGGGGCGACACCATATATTTT
CDR3: CATSSLRTGGDTIYF

size: NA
V: TRBV14
J: TRBJ2-4
D: NA
DNA: TGTGCCAGCAGCCAAGATCTGGGCAGCTTACAGTACTTC
CDR3: CASSQDLGSLQYF

size: few
V: TRBV15
J: TRBJ2-2
D: NA
DNA: TGTGCCACCAGCAGAGATCTGGGGGTTGCCGGGGAGCTGTTTTTT
CDR3: CATSRDLGVAGELFF

size: NA
V: TRBV28
J: TRBJ1-2
D: NA
DNA: TGTGCCAGCAGTCGCAACGGACGGGGACTTTATGGCTACACCTTC
CDR3: CASSRNGRGLYGYTF